Listed below are T cell receptor beta chains from one sample, sequenced in a study of brain T cells in children with intractable seizures. The data were produced by immunoSEQ multiplex PCR, yet TCRdb's version contains in-frame clones alone and is incomplete. The profile shows under 150,000 clones, approximately 94% of them singletons. The sample consisted of peripheral blood, taken at surgery. These TCRs come from a boy younger than two with hemimegalencephaly and intractable seizures. CDR3s include the opening cysteine and the closing phenylalanine or tryptophan. The listing skips clone size in some rows; elsewhere it reads once, few, many or a size class.

size	V	J	CDR3
-	TRBV6-5	TRBJ1-4	CASIGGGANEKLFF
once	TRBV5-1	TRBJ1-3	CASSLEGSSGNTIYF
-	TRBV18	TRBJ1-6	CASSPSRAYNSPLHF
few	TRBV28	TRBJ2-1	CASSLPKTMNEQFF
-	TRBV6-6	TRBJ2-4	CASSYSRAKNIQYF
-	TRBV11-2	TRBJ2-2	CASSYTPSRGYYAGELFF
-	TRBV5-5	TRBJ2-5	CASSLVYSGRAGDQETQYF
few	TRBV27	TRBJ2-7	CASSLEVYEQYF
-	TRBV2	TRBJ2-7	CASRDYSGRGYEQYF
-	TRBV11-3	TRBJ1-6	CASSPGQDYNSPLHF
-	TRBV19	TRBJ2-2	CASSRTANTGELFF
-	TRBV7-3	TRBJ2-5	CASSYDRGETQYF
-	TRBV6-4	TRBJ2-1	CASSRTSGSSYNEQFF
-	TRBV6-1	TRBJ2-7	CASSELSDEQYF
-	TRBV6-2/TRBV6-3	TRBJ1-5	CASSLIPGYYEDQPQHF
-	TRBV5-1	TRBJ1-2	CASSWDQGGSYGYTF
-	TRBV27	TRBJ2-7	CASSLSALYEQYF
-	TRBV4-1	TRBJ1-5	CASSQDTGQPQHF
-	TRBV5-4	TRBJ1-1	CASSLPALENTEAFF
once	TRBV7-9	TRBJ1-3	CASSPRGGANGNTIYF
-	TRBV5-6	TRBJ2-3	CASSLVTSAPDTQYF
-	TRBV28	TRBJ2-7	CASSLPGKSYEQYF
-	TRBV14	TRBJ1-1	CASSQYFGDTEAFF
-	TRBV5-1	TRBJ2-7	CASSLEAASYEQYF
-	TRBV24-1	TRBJ2-3	CATSLGITDTQYF
-	TRBV2	TRBJ1-1	CASSDIRRWAVNTEAFF
-	TRBV28	TRBJ2-3	CASSPTIGGWLTDTQYF
-	TRBV13	TRBJ1-2	CASSLVQARFYGYTF
-	TRBV2	TRBJ1-1	CASSARLGGTEAFF
-	TRBV11-2	TRBJ2-1	CASSTSSGRAREQFF
-	TRBV6-1	TRBJ2-3	CASSESWWADTQYF
-	TRBV19	TRBJ2-2	CASSIGFRGRAGELFF
-	TRBV5-1	TRBJ1-2	CASSSGTGTYGYTF
-	TRBV28	TRBJ1-2	CASSLGGNYGYTF
-	TRBV12-5	TRBJ1-2	CASGKDHYGYTF
once	TRBV7-2	TRBJ1-1	CASSSTGQAVGAFF
-	TRBV5-1	TRBJ2-1	CASSLAPGLADNEQFF
-	TRBV5-4	TRBJ2-7	CASSLDTSYEQYF
-	TRBV5-5	TRBJ2-7	CTSSLGPGDEQYF
-	TRBV9	TRBJ2-7	CASSVDERWYEQYF
-	TRBV5-1	TRBJ2-3	CASQTGATDTQYF
-	TRBV19	TRBJ1-2	CASLGTGAYAPYGYTF
-	TRBV9	TRBJ2-2	CASSVGLAANTGELFF
-	TRBV10-1	TRBJ2-1	CASSAAWGGNNEQFF
-	TRBV4-1	TRBJ1-1	CASSLRGMNTEAFF
-	TRBV7-9	TRBJ2-1	CASSLQAGDNEQFF
-	TRBV4-1	TRBJ2-7	CASSHLQGSTYEQYF
-	TRBV15	TRBJ2-1	CATSRERYVNEQFF
-	TRBV6-2/TRBV6-3	TRBJ1-5	CASSYSGGISNQPQHF
once	TRBV2	TRBJ1-1	CASKRTGVIGNTEAFF
-	TRBV4-1	TRBJ2-7	CASSLESPYEQYF
-	TRBV6-5	TRBJ2-5	CASSHPARETQYF
-	TRBV18	TRBJ2-2	CASSPGGAGELFF
-	TRBV4-1	TRBJ2-3	CASSQERTSGSVTDTQYF
-	TRBV27	TRBJ1-2	CASSPDTYYGYTF
-	TRBV4-2	TRBJ2-7	CASSQDVQGTYEQYF